This T cell receptor (beta chain) came from a study of glioma-infiltrating T cells. Study conclusions and caveats: Gliomas, especially low-grade, showed above-expected tissue-blood divergence; non-neoplastic patients showed below.

TCR alpha and beta CDR3 regions were amplified from RNA using iRepertoire nested multiplex PCR. For one-step reverse transcription and amplification, 100-400 ng of tissue mRNA or PBMC total RNA was used. MiXCR, run by TCRdb on the multiplex PCR reads, gives a single entry per CDR3 protein. The sample lists 90,000 to 110,000 distinct CDR3 sequences; 20% to 30% were seen once. This clonotype was seen at least ten times. What it binds is unknown. This clonotype was sampled from a human donor with low-grade glioma or glioblastoma, undergoing nonglioma brain surgery, or in good health (not recorded which). The source material was glioma tissue, nonneoplastic brain tissue, or PBMCs (not recorded which).

This CDR3 reads CSARGDPEHGNTIYF. The DNA of the CDR3 is TGCAGTGCTAGAGGCGACCCCGAACATGGAAACACCATATATTTT. V gene TRBV20-1 combines with J gene TRBJ1-3; D is ambiguous. In germline, CDR1 is DFQATT, CDR2 SNEGSKA (reference sequence). The CDR3 totals 15 residues. V lost 1 base, J lost 3 bases, and 13 bases lay in between.